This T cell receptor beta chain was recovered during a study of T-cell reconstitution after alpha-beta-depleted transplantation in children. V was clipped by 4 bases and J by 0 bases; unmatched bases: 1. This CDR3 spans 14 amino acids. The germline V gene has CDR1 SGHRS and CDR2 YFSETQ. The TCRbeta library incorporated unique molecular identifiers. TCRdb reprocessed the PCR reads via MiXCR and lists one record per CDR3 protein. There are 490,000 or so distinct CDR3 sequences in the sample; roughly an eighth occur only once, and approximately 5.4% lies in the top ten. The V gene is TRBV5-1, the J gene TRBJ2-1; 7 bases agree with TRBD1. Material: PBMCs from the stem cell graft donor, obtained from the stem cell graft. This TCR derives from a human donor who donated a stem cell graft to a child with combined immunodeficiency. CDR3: CASSRDSSYNEQFF. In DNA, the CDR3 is TGCGCCAGCAGCCGGGACAGCTCCTACAATGAGCAGTTCTTC. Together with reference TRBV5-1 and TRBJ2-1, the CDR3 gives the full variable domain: KAGVTQTPRYLIKTRGQQVTLSCSPISGHRSVSWYQQTPGQGLQFLFEYFSETQRNKGNFPGRFSGRQFSNSRSEMNVSTLELGDSALYLCASSRDSSYNEQFFGPGTRLTVL.